This TCR beta chain was obtained from a study of monozygotic twins with inflammatory bowel disease. Study results and caveats: Lower TCRbeta diversity (inverse Simpson) was seen in IBD patients than in healthy co-twins. Between concordant and discordant twins, repertoire similarity failed to differ, a result that limited power may explain. A single strong IBD-associated signal or clonotype was not supported by the findings.

With regard to this clonotype: No antigen is known for it.

TCRdb re-called the 5' RACE reads and catalogs CDR3 proteins one per entry, DNA excluded. The sample table sets out approximately 210,000 distinct CDR3 sequences. The TCR sequence derives from a human donor with ulcerative colitis or Crohn's disease, or a healthy co-twin of an affected twin (not recorded which). The specimen sequenced was blood.

The chain's CDR3 is CASSLETHMDTEAFF. This rearrangement joins TRBV5-5 to TRBJ1-1. The CDR3 covers 15 residues. In germline, CDR1 is SGHKS, CDR2 YYEKEE (reference sequence).